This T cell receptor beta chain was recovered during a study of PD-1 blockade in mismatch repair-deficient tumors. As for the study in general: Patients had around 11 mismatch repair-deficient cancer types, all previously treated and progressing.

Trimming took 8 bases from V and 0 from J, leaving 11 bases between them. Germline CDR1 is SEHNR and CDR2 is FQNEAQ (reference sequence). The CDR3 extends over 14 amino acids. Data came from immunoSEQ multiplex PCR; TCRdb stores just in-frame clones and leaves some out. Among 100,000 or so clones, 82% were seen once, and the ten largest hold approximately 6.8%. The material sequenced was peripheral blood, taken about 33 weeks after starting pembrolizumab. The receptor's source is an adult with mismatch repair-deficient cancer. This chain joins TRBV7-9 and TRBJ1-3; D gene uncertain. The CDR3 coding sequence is TGTGCCAGCCCAACCGGGTACTCTGGAAACACCATATATTTT. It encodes CASPTGYSGNTIYF.